These 8 T cell receptor beta chains were all obtained from the same sample, sequenced in a study of blood T cell repertoires in COVID-19. Sequenced by immunoSEQ multiplex PCR; TCRdb stores in-frame clones only, minus some. This repertoire shows 13,000 or so clones, nearly 90% found once; its top ten account for under 25%. Sequenced material: peripheral blood. The receptors stem from a human donor with active COVID-19. The donor label of this sample is uncertain.

The genes are TRBV6-1 and TRBJ2-4, with TRBD1 identical over 8 bases. This CDR3 comprises 15 residues. V was clipped by 1 base and J by 1 base; unmatched bases: 0. Germline V gene sequence: CDR1 MNHNS, CDR2 SASEGT. This chain's CDR3 is CASSEGTGAKNIQYF. CDR3 nucleotides: TGTGCCAGCAGTGAAGGGACAGGGGCCAAAAACATTCAGTACTTC.

This chain joins TRBV29-1 and TRBJ2-1; 9 bases fit TRBD1. The germline CDR1 and CDR2 sequences are SQVTM and ANQGSEA. V dropped 1 base and J dropped 7; count of bases not matched to a gene: 8. This CDR3 contains 15 residues. CDR3 loop: CSVEGGTGILNEQFF. As DNA, the CDR3 is TGCAGCGTTGAAGGCGGGACAGGGATTTTAAATGAGCAGTTCTTC.

The V gene is TRBV4-3, the J gene TRBJ2-6; TRBD1 agrees at 7 bases. Germline CDR1 reads LGHNA; CDR2 reads YSLEER. CDR3 size: 22 residues. V gave up 0 bases and J gave up 2 bases; unmatched junction bases: 19. The CDR3 DNA follows: TGCGCCAGCAGCCAAGATCAAACGACCCGGGACAGCCTGTTTGCTGGGGCCAACGTCCTGACTTTC. It translates to CASSQDQTTRDSLFAGANVLTF.

The chain links TRBV7-2 to TRBJ2-5, with 12 bases fitting TRBD2. The length of the CDR3 is 16 residues. The junction had 6 bases not matched to a gene; V was cut back by 5 bases and J by 2 bases. Germline CDR1 and CDR2: SGHTA and FQGNSA. CDR3 in amino acids: CASSATSGRTQETQYF. CDR3 DNA: TGTGCCAGCAGCGCTACTAGCGGGAGGACACAAGAGACCCAGTACTTC.

The V gene is TRBV7-2, the J gene TRBJ1-6; 7 bases align to TRBD1. Looked up from germline, CDR1 is SGHTA and CDR2 is FQGNSA. There are 17 residues in the CDR3. V was pared by 1 base and J by 5 bases, with 8 bases of the junction left unmatched. The CDR3 DNA reads as TGTGCCAGCAGCTTAGAGCGACAGGGCTTTAATAATTCACCCCTCCACTTT. Its translation: CASSLERQGFNNSPLHF. The full variable domain, with the rest looked up from reference TRBV7-2 and TRBJ1-6, is GAGVSQSPSNKVTEKGKDVELRCDPISGHTALYWYRQSLGQGLEFLIYFQGNSAPDKSGLPSDRFSAERTGGSVSTLTIQRTQQEDSAVYLCASSLERQGFNNSPLHFGNGTRLTVT.

In its sample, this clone was seen once. This rearrangement joins TRBV19 to TRBJ1-1; D possibly corresponds to TRBD1 (6 bases). V dropped 5 bases and J dropped 1 base, with 11 bases sitting between them. CDR1 is LNHDA, CDR2 SQIVND, per germline (reference sequence). The CDR3 consists of 14 residues. CDR3 nucleotides: TGTGCCAGTAGTTCCCGGGACAAGAACACTGAAGCTTTCTTT. Its protein is CASSSRDKNTEAFF.

This chain connects TRBV7-9 to TRBJ2-3; TRBD1 might be the D (5 bases). Trimming removed 2 bases from V and 0 bases from J, with 6 bases in between. The CDR3 covers 14 residues. The germline CDR1 and CDR2 sequences are SEHNR and FQNEAQ (reference sequence). CDR3 DNA: TGTGCCAGCAGCTTAAAGGGGAGCACAGATACGCAGTATTTT. Protein: CASSLKGSTDTQYF.

V usage is TRBV3-1 (or the pseudogene TRBV3-2) and J usage is TRBJ2-2; possibly TRBD2 for D (5 bases). This CDR3 spans 16 amino acids. The V and J ends lost 1 base and 6 bases respectively, with 15 bases between them. The germline gives CDR1 LGHDT, CDR2 YNNKEL (reference sequence). CDR3 bases: TGTGCCAGCAGCCAAGGTTCGGGGTTAAAGGCCGGGGAGCTGTTTTTT. Encoded protein: CASSQGSGLKAGELFF.